Only one count was recorded for the clone carrying this T cell receptor beta chain. What it recognizes is unknown. This sample was included in a study of shared clonotypes between healthy human individuals. Generated by immunoSEQ multiplex PCR, the TCRdb table keeps only in-frame clones and is missing some. The data contain 700,000 to 950,000 clones, about 97% of them singletons. The naive CD8 subset, CD45RO-negative cells positively selected for CCR7, excluded terminally differentiated effector memory CD45RA+ cells. Findings and caveats of the study: Shared across a handful of donors were roughly 5.3% of the naive CD4 clonotypes. The study found lower generation probabilities in non-shared clonotypes than in those shared by all four donors.

Sample: naive CD8+ T cells sorted from blood. This TCR was recovered from a man under 40 in good health.

DNA of the CDR3: TGTGCCAGCAGCTATAATACAGGGCTTGACAATGAGCAGTTCTTC. This codes for CASSYNTGLDNEQFF. V usage is TRBV11-2 and J usage is TRBJ2-1; weak D call: TRBD1 (6 bases). The CDR3 sequence is 15 residues long. The germline V gene has CDR1 SGHAT and CDR2 FQNNGV. V gave up 4 bases and J gave up 5 bases, with 15 bases separating them.